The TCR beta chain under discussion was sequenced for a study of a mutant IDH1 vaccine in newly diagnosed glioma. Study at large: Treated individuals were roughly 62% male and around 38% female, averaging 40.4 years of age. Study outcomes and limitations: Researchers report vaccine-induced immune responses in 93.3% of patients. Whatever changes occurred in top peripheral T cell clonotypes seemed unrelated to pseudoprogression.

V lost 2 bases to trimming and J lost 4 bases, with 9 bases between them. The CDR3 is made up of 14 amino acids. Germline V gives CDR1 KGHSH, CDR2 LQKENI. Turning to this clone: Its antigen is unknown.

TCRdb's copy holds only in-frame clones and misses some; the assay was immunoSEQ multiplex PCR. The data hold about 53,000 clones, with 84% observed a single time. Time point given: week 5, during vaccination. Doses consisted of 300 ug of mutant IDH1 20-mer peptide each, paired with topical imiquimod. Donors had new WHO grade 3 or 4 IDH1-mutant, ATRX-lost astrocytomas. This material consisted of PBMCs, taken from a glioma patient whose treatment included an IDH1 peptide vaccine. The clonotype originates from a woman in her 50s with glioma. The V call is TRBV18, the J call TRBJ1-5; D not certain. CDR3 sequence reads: CASSPAGYNQPQHF. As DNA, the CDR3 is TGTGCCAGCTCACCAGCAGGATATAATCAGCCCCAGCATTTT.